This T cell receptor (beta chain) derives from a study of T cells in localized non-small cell lung cancer. To note about this clone: Its antigen is not known.

This CDR3 spans 15 amino acids. Trimming removed 10 bases from V and 5 bases from J, with 23 bases in between. CDR1 and CDR2 (germline): MDHEN, SYDVKM. TCRdb's copy holds only in-frame clones and misses some; the assay was immunoSEQ multiplex PCR. The data show 30,000 to 45,000 clones, around 90% seen once. General study findings and limits: In adjacent lung appeared a median 57 of the top 100 tumor clones.

The rearrangement uses TRBV28 and TRBJ1-2, with D possibly being TRBD1 (6 bases). The material sequenced was peripheral blood, taken before any cancer treatment. This clonotype was sampled from a woman aged 40-75 years with stage I lung adenocarcinoma. CDR3: CATEDSSRLGYGYTF. As DNA, the CDR3 is TGTGCCACCGAGGACAGTAGCCGTCTAGGGTATGGCTACACCTTC.